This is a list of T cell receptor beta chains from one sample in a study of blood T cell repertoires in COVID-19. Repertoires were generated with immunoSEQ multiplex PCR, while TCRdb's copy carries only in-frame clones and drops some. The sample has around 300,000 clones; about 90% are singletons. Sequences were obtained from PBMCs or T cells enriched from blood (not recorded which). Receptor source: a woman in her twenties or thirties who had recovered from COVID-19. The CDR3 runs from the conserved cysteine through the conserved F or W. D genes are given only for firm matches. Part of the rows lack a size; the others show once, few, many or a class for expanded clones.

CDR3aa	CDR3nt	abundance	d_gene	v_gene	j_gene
CASKSDSVNTEAFF	TGTGCCAGTAAATCGGACAGCGTGAACACTGAAGCTTTCTTT	once	NA	TRBV19	TRBJ1-1
CASSLAGAYTEAFF	TGTGCCAGCAGCTTGGCAGGGGCCTACACTGAAGCTTTCTTT	once	NA	TRBV7-6	TRBJ1-1
CASSLGLIETQYF	TGTGCCAGCAGCCTAGGACTAATAGAGACCCAGTACTTC	NA	NA	TRBV11-2	TRBJ2-5
CASSRTVEGSRNTIYF	TGCGCCAGCAGCCGAACAGTAGAGGGATCGAGGAACACCATATATTTT	NA	NA	TRBV4-1	TRBJ1-3
CASSYTSSGGYTF	TGTGCCAGCAGTTATACCTCATCAGGTGGCTACACCTTC	once	NA	TRBV6-2/TRBV6-3	TRBJ1-2
CAWSKFRAGGLKDGYTF	TGTGCCTGGAGTAAGTTCAGAGCTGGAGGGCTAAAGGATGGCTACACCTTC	NA	NA	TRBV30	TRBJ1-2
CASSISAGGYEQYF	TGTGCCAGTAGTATATCAGCGGGAGGCTACGAGCAGTACTTC	NA	TRBD2	TRBV19	TRBJ2-7
CASSQDLTSGREAQYF	TGTGCCAGCAGCCAAGACCTCACTAGCGGGAGGGAGGCGCAGTATTTT	NA	TRBD2	TRBV3-1/TRBV3-2	TRBJ2-3
CASSAWGGHQPQHF	TGTGCCAGCAGCGCATGGGGGGGGCATCAGCCCCAGCATTTT	NA	NA	TRBV7-2	TRBJ1-5
CASRAGTGDSNQPQHF	TGTGCCAGCAGGGCCGGGACAGGCGATAGCAATCAGCCCCAGCATTTT	NA	TRBD1	TRBV6-4	TRBJ1-5
CASSRGEGSTEAFF	TGTGCCAGCAGTCGTGGAGAAGGGAGCACTGAAGCTTTCTTT	NA	NA	TRBV7-9	TRBJ1-1
CASSDWGQETYNEQFF	TGTGCCAGCAGTGATTGGGGCCAGGAGACCTACAATGAGCAGTTCTTC	NA	NA	TRBV6-1	TRBJ2-1
CASSPRTSGSTTYNEQFF	TGCGCCAGCAGCCCACGGACTAGCGGGAGCACCACCTACAATGAGCAGTTCTTC	once	TRBD2	TRBV5-1	TRBJ2-1
CASSSWQGDQPQHF	TGTGCCAGCAGTTCTTGGCAGGGCGATCAGCCCCAGCATTTT	NA	NA	TRBV27	TRBJ1-5
CASSYSGQGNQYF	TGTGCCAGCAGTTACTCTGGACAGGGCAACCAGTACTTC	NA	TRBD1	TRBV6-5	TRBJ2-7
CASATGSGRGYNEQFF	TGTGCCAGCGCAACGGGGAGCGGGAGAGGGTACAATGAGCAGTTCTTC	NA	TRBD2	TRBV3-1/TRBV3-2	TRBJ2-1
CASSVTERAHYEQYF	TGCGCCAGCAGCGTGACAGAGAGAGCACACTACGAGCAGTACTTC	NA	NA	TRBV10-2	TRBJ2-7
CASSQGTGLFTYGYTF	TGTGCCAGCAGCCAAGGGACGGGACTTTTCACCTATGGCTACACCTTC	NA	NA	TRBV3-1/TRBV3-2	TRBJ1-2
CASSWGLAGGNEQFF	TGTGCCAGCAGCTGGGGACTAGCGGGAGGGAATGAGCAGTTCTTC	NA	TRBD2	TRBV5-6	TRBJ2-1
CSVRQAANEKLFF	TGCAGCGTTAGACAGGCAGCGAATGAAAAACTGTTTTTT	NA	NA	TRBV29-1	TRBJ1-4
CASRLQGWTDTQYF	TGTGCCAGCAGGTTACAGGGTTGGACAGATACGCAGTATTTT	NA	NA	TRBV27	TRBJ2-3
CATSRSHGQVLKNIQYF	TGTGCCACCAGCAGATCCCATGGACAGGTGCTCAAAAACATTCAGTACTTC	NA	TRBD1	TRBV15	TRBJ2-4
CASSPGPAGVVDTQYF	TGTGCCAGCAGCCCGGGGCCAGCGGGAGTGGTAGATACGCAGTATTTT	NA	TRBD2	TRBV3-1/TRBV3-2	TRBJ2-3
CASSLVAVGNTGELFF	TGTGCCAGCAGTTTGGTCGCGGTTGGGAACACCGGGGAGCTGTTTTTT	NA	NA	TRBV28	TRBJ2-2
CASRPEGYRSNQPQHF	TGTGCCAGCAGGCCGGAGGGGTATCGCAGCAATCAGCCCCAGCATTTT	few	NA	TRBV5-8	TRBJ1-5
CASSQEDGDSPYTQYF	TGTGCCAGCAGCCAAGAAGACGGGGACTCCCCATATACGCAGTATTTT	NA	NA	TRBV3-1/TRBV3-2	TRBJ2-3
CAWVPGGGNQPQHF	TGTGCCTGGGTGCCAGGGGGCGGCAATCAGCCCCAGCATTTT	NA	TRBD1	TRBV30	TRBJ1-5
CASSLALRMGLNTGELFF	TGTGCCAGCAGCTTAGCGCTGCGGATGGGTTTGAACACCGGGGAGCTGTTTTTT	NA	NA	TRBV7-6	TRBJ2-2
CSVPRGSVQETQYF	TGCAGCGTACCCCGGGGTTCCGTACAAGAGACCCAGTACTTC	NA	NA	TRBV29-1	TRBJ2-5
CASSQTGASKAYNSPLHF	TGTGCCAGCAGCCAAACAGGGGCCTCCAAGGCCTATAATTCACCCCTCCACTTT	NA	TRBD1	TRBV7-2	TRBJ1-6
CASSGGTTLYNEQFF	TGCGCCAGCAGTGGGGGGACAACCCTCTACAATGAGCAGTTCTTC	NA	NA	TRBV10-2	TRBJ2-1
CASSLGVSGVAKNIQYF	TGTGCCAGCAGCTTAGGCGTTAGCGGGGTAGCCAAAAACATTCAGTACTTC	NA	TRBD2	TRBV7-2	TRBJ2-4
CASSPPTGVNTGELFF	TGTGCCAGCTCACCACCAACAGGGGTCAACACCGGGGAGCTGTTTTTT	NA	TRBD1	TRBV18	TRBJ2-2
CASSFEGASGNTIYF	TGTGCCAGCAGCTTTGAGGGGGCTTCTGGAAACACCATATATTTT	NA	TRBD1	TRBV13	TRBJ1-3
CASSRPGGHEQFF	TGTGCCAGCAGTAGGCCCGGAGGGCATGAGCAGTTCTTC	once	NA	TRBV2	TRBJ2-1
CATSDLQPPDRIFTGELFF	TGTGCCACCAGTGATTTGCAACCTCCGGACAGGATATTCACCGGGGAGCTGTTTTTT	few	TRBD1	TRBV24-1	TRBJ2-2
CASSPQRTAPVAFF	TGTGCCAGCTCACCACAACGGACAGCGCCGGTAGCTTTCTTT	NA	NA	TRBV18	TRBJ1-1
CASMSGRRDTGELFF	TGTGCCAGTATGTCCGGGCGGCGGGACACCGGGGAGCTGTTTTTT	NA	NA	TRBV19	TRBJ2-2
CASSQERETQYF	TGTGCCAGCAGCCAAGAGCGAGAGACCCAGTACTTC	NA	NA	TRBV14	TRBJ2-5
CASSPIVGGNQPQHF	TGTGCCAGCAGCCCTATCGTCGGCGGTAATCAGCCCCAGCATTTT	NA	NA	TRBV7-6	TRBJ1-5
CASSRGNRVTGNTIYF	TGTGCCAGCAGCAGGGGGAACAGGGTAACTGGAAACACCATATATTTT	NA	NA	TRBV9	TRBJ1-3
CASSEWTSGVLFF	TGCGCCAGCAGTGAGTGGACTAGCGGGGTCCTGTTTTTT	NA	TRBD2	TRBV10-2	TRBJ2-2
CASSLSLAGGLNEQFF	TGTGCCAGCAGCTTGTCACTAGCGGGAGGGCTCAATGAGCAGTTCTTC	once	TRBD2	TRBV5-6	TRBJ2-1